A single sample is the source of the 26 T cell receptor beta chains below, sequenced in a study of T cell repertoires in cytomegalovirus infection. TCRdb fed the reads into MiXCR, producing one record per CDR3 protein. There are 740,000 or so distinct CDR3 sequences in the sample; 35% to 45% occur only once, and under 3% lies in the top ten. The sample comprised PBMCs. The receptors come from a human donor in good health (CMV status not recorded). Some clones in this sample may be carry-over from other donors' samples.

This chain links TRBV12-3 or TRBV12-4 with TRBJ2-1; 13 nucleotides agree with TRBD2. V was clipped by 3 bases and J by 5 bases; unmatched bases: 4. This CDR3 has 16 amino acids. The CDR3 DNA reads as TGTGCCAGCAGTTTCCTCGGACTAGCGGGAGACAATGAGCAGTTCTTC. Translation: CASSFLGLAGDNEQFF.

There are a few counts of this clonotype. The rearrangement links TRBV18 to TRBJ2-2; unclear D gene. Germline V gene sequence: CDR1 KGHSH, CDR2 LQKENI. V dropped 3 bases and J dropped 8 bases, with 19 bases sitting between them. The CDR3 totals 16 residues. The CDR3 DNA is TGTGCCAGCTCACCCTCCGTGAAGATCTCAAATGGGGAGCTGTTTTTT. This gives the protein CASSPSVKISNGELFF.

About this clonotype: This CDR3 fails to terminate in the conserved phenylalanine or tryptophan, so it likely reflects a read error. Because the CDR3's place on the DNA is in doubt, the DNA is left out and the CDR3 is given as listed by TCRdb. The chain joins TRBV28 to TRBJ1-1. The CDR3 comprises 12 residues, both ends counted. CDR1 and CDR2 from the germline V gene are MDHEN and SYDVKM. CDR3 region: CASSLRGGLYFV.

The table lists this clonotype with a few counts. The CDR3 sequence is CASSYTLIRADQYF. CDR3 in DNA: TGTGCCAGCAGTTACACCCTAATCCGCGCCGATCAGTACTTC. The chain recombines TRBV6-6 with TRBJ2-4; D remains ambiguous. The CDR3 is made up of 14 amino acids. The germline CDR1 and CDR2 sequences are MNHNY and SVGAGI (reference sequence). Trimming pared 2 bases from V and 12 bases from J, leaving 17 bases between.

There are a few counts of this clonotype. The V and J genes are TRBV4-2 and TRBJ2-5; 7 bases map to TRBD1. Trimming removed 0 bases from V and 4 bases from J; junction bases left unmatched: 14. Germline V gene data show CDR1 as LGHNA and CDR2 as YNFKEQ. The CDR3 is 18 amino acids. The CDR3 DNA reads TGTGCCAGCAGCCAAGATCAGGCTGTGACAGGGTTTGCAGAGACCCAGTACTTC. The encoded protein is CASSQDQAVTGFAETQYF.

The chain combines TRBV27 with TRBJ1-2; tentatively, D is TRBD1 (5 bases). Germline V lookup: CDR1 MNHEY, CDR2 SMNVEV (reference sequence). V dropped 6 bases and J dropped 7 bases, with 21 bases sitting between them. This CDR3 is built from 15 residues. DNA of the CDR3: TGTGCCAGCAGCACAAGCCCGACAGCGGGTAGTGGCTACACCTTC. Translated: CASSTSPTAGSGYTF.

V usage is TRBV5-8 and J usage is TRBJ2-7; D is possibly TRBD2 (6 bases). The CDR3 consists of 15 residues. Between the trimmed V and J ends, which lost 4 bases and 3 bases, there was a span of 17 bases. Germline V gene data show CDR1 as SGHTS and CDR2 as YDEGEE. CDR3 protein: CASSHTSGEFYEQYF. The DNA for the CDR3 is TGTGCCAGCAGCCATACCTCGGGGGAGTTCTACGAGCAGTACTTC.

The chain uses TRBV14 and TRBJ2-2; D gene ambiguous. CDR3 length equals 14 residues. With 1 base removed from V and 3 bases from J, the gap between germline ends came to 6 bases. Germline V gene lookup returns CDR1 SGHDN and CDR2 FVKESK. The CDR3 loop is CASSQASYTGELFF. The CDR3 DNA reads TGTGCCAGCAGCCAAGCCAGCTACACCGGGGAGCTGTTTTTT.

Comments on this clonotype: Being one base from a much bigger clone, this may be a read error. CDR3 loop: CASSLAGTAYDQYF. For the CDR3, the DNA is TGTGCCAGCAGCTTAGCCGGGACAGCCTACGATCAGTACTTC. V and J are TRBV7-6 and TRBJ2-7; TRBD1 agrees at 7 bases. The CDR3 spans 14 residues. Germline loops: CDR1 SGHVS, CDR2 FNYEAQ.

This clonotype was observed at least ten times. J is TRBJ2-7 and V is TRBV20-1, with 7 bases aligning to TRBD1. CDR3 length: 18 amino acids. Germline-derived CDR1 and CDR2 are DFQATT and SNEGSKA (reference sequence). V trimming: 6 bases; J trimming: 3 bases; junction bases outside the gene matches: 23. The CDR3 is CSAPGPPPRQGIGYEQYF. The CDR3 DNA follows: TGCAGTGCCCCTGGCCCCCCACCTAGACAGGGTATCGGCTACGAGCAGTACTTC.

V usage is TRBV2 and J usage is TRBJ2-2; D remains ambiguous. The CDR3 consists of 14 residues. Germline assignment: CDR1 SNHLY and CDR2 FYNNEI. V shed 4 bases and J shed 4 bases, with 10 bases lying between them. The CDR3 region is CASSGAAITGELFF. The CDR3 DNA is TGTGCCAGCAGTGGGGCTGCGATCACCGGGGAGCTGTTTTTT. Drawing the rest from reference TRBV2 and TRBJ2-2, the complete variable domain is EPEVTQTPSHQVTQMGQEVILRCVPISNHLYFYWYRQILGQKVEFLVSFYNNEISEKSEIFDDQFSVERPDGSNFTLKIRSTKLEDSAMYFCASSGAAITGELFFGEGSRLTVL.

The table lists this clonotype with a few counts. The V and J genes are TRBV5-5 and TRBJ2-1; 15 bases agree with TRBD2. This CDR3 comprises 21 residues. The germline V gene encodes CDR1 SGHKS and CDR2 YYEKEE (reference sequence). The V gene end was trimmed by 4 bases and the J gene end by 8 bases; junction bases not matched to a gene: 22. The DNA of the CDR3 is TGTGCCAGCAGCCTGCGGCGTCGGACAGGGAGGACTAGCGGGAGGGGCGATGAGCAGTTCTTC. This sequence encodes CASSLRRRTGRTSGRGDEQFF.

Of note for this clonotype: Since the CDR3 does not end with the conserved phenylalanine or tryptophan, this likely comes from a read error. The V call is TRBV7-2, the J call TRBJ1-1, with 7 bases identical to TRBD1. Germline V gene lookup returns CDR1 SGHTA and CDR2 FQGNSA. This CDR3 is built from 15 residues. CDR3 sequence (DNA): TGTTCCAGCGTCATATACAGGGGTATGTACACTGAAGCTTTCTGT. Its protein product is CSSVIYRGMYTEAFC.

This chain uses TRBV7-2 with TRBJ2-2, with unresolved D. The V and J ends lost 3 bases and 1 base respectively, with 9 bases between them. CDR1 is SGHTA and CDR2 is FQGNSA in the germline V gene. This CDR3 is 15 amino acids long. The CDR3 loop reads CASSLEIVNTGELFF. CDR3 bases: TGTGCCAGCAGCTTGGAGATCGTGAACACCGGGGAGCTGTTTTTT.

The chain couples TRBV7-9 to TRBJ2-1; 8 nucleotides line up with TRBD1. There are 15 residues in the CDR3. Trimming took 6 bases from V and 0 from J; bases not matched to a gene: 4. Germline V CDR1 and CDR2: SEHNR, FQNEAQ (reference sequence). In DNA, the CDR3 is TGTGCCAGCAGGCCAGGGGGCGCCTCCTACAATGAGCAGTTCTTC. The encoded protein is CASRPGGASYNEQFF.

This sequence joins TRBV7-2 and TRBJ2-7; 11 bases are a match to TRBD2. CDR3 length equals 16 residues. The V and J ends lost 1 base and 6 bases, in that order; junction bases with no gene match: 8. Per germline, CDR1 SGHTA and CDR2 FQGNSA. For the CDR3, the DNA is TGTGCCAGCAGCTTAGACGTAGCGGGAGGGCCCAGCGAGCAGTACTTC. Translated: CASSLDVAGGPSEQYF.

Only a few counts were recorded for this clonotype. The chain combines TRBV5-1 with TRBJ1-2; a weak D match, TRBD1 (5 bases). The V end was cut by 4 bases, the J end by 1 base, with 17 bases between. Germline V CDR1 and CDR2: SGHRS, YFSETQ. The CDR3 spans 16 residues. The CDR3 sequence is CASSANQGRVNYGYTF. The CDR3 nucleotides are TGCGCCAGCAGCGCTAATCAGGGAAGGGTTAACTATGGCTACACCTTC. The whole variable domain, filled in from reference TRBV5-1 and TRBJ1-2, reads KAGVTQTPRYLIKTRGQQVTLSCSPISGHRSVSWYQQTPGQGLQFLFEYFSETQRNKGNFPGRFSGRQFSNSRSEMNVSTLELGDSALYLCASSANQGRVNYGYTFGSGTRLTVV.

This clonotype was counted a few times. CDR3 amino acids: CSAEREGSYNEQFF. The CDR3 DNA sequence: TGCAGTGCTGAGCGGGAGGGCTCCTACAATGAGCAGTTCTTC. The chain links TRBV20-1 to TRBJ2-1, with 10 bases lining up with TRBD2. This CDR3 is 14 amino acids long. The germline V gene encodes CDR1 DFQATT and CDR2 SNEGSKA (reference sequence). V dropped 5 bases and J dropped 0; count of bases not matched to a gene: 1.

The V and J genes are TRBV28 and TRBJ2-7; TRBD2 matches 7 bases. The germline V gene encodes CDR1 MDHEN and CDR2 SYDVKM. The V and J ends lost 8 bases and 3 bases, in that order; junction bases with no gene match: 13. This CDR3 comprises 15 residues. CDR3 amino acids: CASGPAGRVGYEQYF. For the CDR3, the DNA is TGTGCCAGCGGCCCGGCAGGGAGGGTTGGCTACGAGCAGTACTTC.

The V gene is TRBV5-1, the J gene TRBJ2-2; D gene ambiguous. Germline V gives CDR1 SGHRS, CDR2 YFSETQ. V was shortened by 2 bases and J by 8 bases, with 10 bases between the two germline ends. This CDR3 region has 13 residues. The CDR3 DNA reads TGCGCCAGCAGCTTCTCCTTAGGTGGGGAGCTGTTTTTT. It yields the protein CASSFSLGGELFF.

The chain joins TRBV12-3 or TRBV12-4 to TRBJ2-1; D is unresolved. This CDR3 has 13 amino acids. With 6 bases removed from V and 8 bases from J, the gap between germline ends came to 14 bases. The CDR3 DNA sequence: TGTGCCAGCAGCCTCGGCGCGGTGGATGAGCAGTTCTTC. It translates to CASSLGAVDEQFF.

The genes are TRBV7-2 and TRBJ2-7; D possibly corresponds to TRBD2 (5 bases). The germline CDR1 and CDR2 sequences are SGHTA and FQGNSA. The V end was cut by 6 bases, the J end by 0 bases, with 12 bases between. The CDR3 is made up of 14 amino acids. CDR3 nucleotides: TGTGCCAGCAGTCGAGGGTCCAACTCCTACGAGCAGTACTTC. This gives the protein CASSRGSNSYEQYF.

V gene TRBV24-1 combines with J gene TRBJ2-7; D is ambiguous. Germline CDR1 KGHDR, CDR2 SFDVKD. The CDR3 covers 11 residues. V was trimmed by 3 bases and J by 3 bases, leaving 2 bases between them. The CDR3 protein is CATSDHYEQYF. CDR3 bases: TGTGCCACCAGTGATCACTACGAGCAGTACTTC.

CDR3 sequence reads: CASSSMSTSGGYNEQFF. In nucleotides, the CDR3 is TGTGCCAGCAGTTCTATGTCGACTAGCGGGGGGTACAATGAGCAGTTCTTC. This chain connects TRBV6-6 to TRBJ2-1; TRBD2 matches at 13 bases. This CDR3 has 17 amino acids. CDR1 and CDR2 (germline): MNHNY, SVGAGI (reference sequence). J gave up 4 bases and V 4 bases, and 7 bases lay outside the gene matches.

The CDR3 DNA is TGTGCCAGCAGTGTCCCGGGGGGGCGGACAGATACGCAGTATTTT. Its translation: CASSVPGGRTDTQYF. The chain joins TRBV6-1 to TRBJ2-3; TRBD2 matches 8 bases. V shed 4 bases, J shed 3 bases, and the junction held 6 bases outside the gene matches. The CDR3 runs to 15 residues. The germline V gene has CDR1 MNHNS and CDR2 SASEGT.

The chain carries TRBV28 and TRBJ1-5, with D maybe TRBD1 (5 bases). Germline CDR1 and CDR2: MDHEN and SYDVKM. This CDR3 contains 15 residues. V gave up 3 bases and J gave up 3 bases, with 12 bases separating them. Written as DNA, the CDR3 is TGTGCCAGCAGTTTCCCCGCAGGGACCAATCAGCCCCAGCATTTT. Translation gives CASSFPAGTNQPQHF. Full variable domain (rest looked up from reference TRBV28 and TRBJ1-5): DVKVTQSSRYLVKRTGEKVFLECVQDMDHENMFWYRQDPGLGLRLIYFSYDVKMKEKGDIPEGYSVSREKKERFSLILESASTNQTSMYLCASSFPAGTNQPQHFGDGTRLSIL.